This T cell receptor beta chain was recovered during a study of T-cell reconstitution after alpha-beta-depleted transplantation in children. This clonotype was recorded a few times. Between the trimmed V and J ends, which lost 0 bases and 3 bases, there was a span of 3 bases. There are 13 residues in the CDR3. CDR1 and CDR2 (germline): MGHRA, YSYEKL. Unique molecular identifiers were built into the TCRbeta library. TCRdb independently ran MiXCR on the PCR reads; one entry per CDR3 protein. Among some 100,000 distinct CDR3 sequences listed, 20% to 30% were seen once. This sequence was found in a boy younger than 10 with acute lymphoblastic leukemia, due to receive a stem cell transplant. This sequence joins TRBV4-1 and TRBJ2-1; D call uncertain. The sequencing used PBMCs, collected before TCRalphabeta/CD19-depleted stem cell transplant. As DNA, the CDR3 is TGCGCCAGCAGCCAAGAACACTACAATGAGCAGTTCTTC. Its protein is CASSQEHYNEQFF.